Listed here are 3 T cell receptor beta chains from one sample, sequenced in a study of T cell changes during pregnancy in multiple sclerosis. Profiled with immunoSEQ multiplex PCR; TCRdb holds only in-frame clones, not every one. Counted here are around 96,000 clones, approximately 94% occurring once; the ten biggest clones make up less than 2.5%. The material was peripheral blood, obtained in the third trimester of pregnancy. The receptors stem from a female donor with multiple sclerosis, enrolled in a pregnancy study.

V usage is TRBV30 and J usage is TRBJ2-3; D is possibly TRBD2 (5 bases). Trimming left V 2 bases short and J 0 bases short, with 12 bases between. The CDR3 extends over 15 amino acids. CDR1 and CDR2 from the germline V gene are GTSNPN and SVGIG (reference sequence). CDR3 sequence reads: CAWSLSGASTDTQYF. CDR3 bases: TGTGCCTGGAGTTTAAGCGGTGCTAGCACAGATACGCAGTATTTT.

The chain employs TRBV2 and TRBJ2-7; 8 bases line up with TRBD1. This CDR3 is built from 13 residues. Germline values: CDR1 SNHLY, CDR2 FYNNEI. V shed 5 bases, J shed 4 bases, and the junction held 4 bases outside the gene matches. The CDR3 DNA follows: TGTGCCAGCAGTTCTAGACAGGGGTACGAGCAGTACTTC. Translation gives CASSSRQGYEQYF. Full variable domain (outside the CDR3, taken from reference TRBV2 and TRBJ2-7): EPEVTQTPSHQVTQMGQEVILRCVPISNHLYFYWYRQILGQKVEFLVSFYNNEISEKSEIFDDQFSVERPDGSNFTLKIRSTKLEDSAMYFCASSSRQGYEQYFGPGTRLTVT.

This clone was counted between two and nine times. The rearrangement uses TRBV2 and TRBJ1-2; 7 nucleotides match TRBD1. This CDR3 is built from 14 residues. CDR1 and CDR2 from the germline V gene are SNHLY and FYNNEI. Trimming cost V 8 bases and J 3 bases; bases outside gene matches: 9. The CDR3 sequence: CASVGTALYYGYTF. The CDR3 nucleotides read TGTGCCAGCGTTGGGACAGCATTGTACTATGGCTACACCTTC.